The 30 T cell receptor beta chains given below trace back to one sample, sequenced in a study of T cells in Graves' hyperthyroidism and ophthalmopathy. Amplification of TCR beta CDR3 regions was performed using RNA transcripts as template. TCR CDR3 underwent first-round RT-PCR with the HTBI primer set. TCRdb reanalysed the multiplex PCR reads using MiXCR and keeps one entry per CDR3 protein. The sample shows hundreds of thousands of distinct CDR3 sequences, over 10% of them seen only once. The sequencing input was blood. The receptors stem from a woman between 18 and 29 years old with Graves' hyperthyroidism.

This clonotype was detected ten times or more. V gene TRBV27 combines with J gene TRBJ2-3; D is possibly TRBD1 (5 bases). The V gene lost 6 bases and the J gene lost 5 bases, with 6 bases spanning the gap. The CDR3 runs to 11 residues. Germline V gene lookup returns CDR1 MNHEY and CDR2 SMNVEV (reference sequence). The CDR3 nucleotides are TGTGCCAGCAGCAGGGAAGATACGCAGTATTTT. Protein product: CASSREDTQYF.

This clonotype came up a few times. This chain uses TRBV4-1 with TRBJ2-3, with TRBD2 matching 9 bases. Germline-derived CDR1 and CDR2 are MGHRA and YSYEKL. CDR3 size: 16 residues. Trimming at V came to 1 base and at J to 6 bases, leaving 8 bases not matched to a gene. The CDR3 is CASSQVQTSGLDTQYF. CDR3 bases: TGCGCCAGCAGCCAAGTACAGACTAGCGGTCTGGATACGCAGTATTTT.

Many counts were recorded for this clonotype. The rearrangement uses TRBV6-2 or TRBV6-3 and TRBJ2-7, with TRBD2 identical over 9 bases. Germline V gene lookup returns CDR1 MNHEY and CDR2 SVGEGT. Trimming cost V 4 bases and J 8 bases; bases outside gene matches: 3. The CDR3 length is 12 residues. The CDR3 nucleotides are TGTGCCAGCAGTTCCGGGACTAGCAAGCAGTACTTC. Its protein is CASSSGTSKQYF.

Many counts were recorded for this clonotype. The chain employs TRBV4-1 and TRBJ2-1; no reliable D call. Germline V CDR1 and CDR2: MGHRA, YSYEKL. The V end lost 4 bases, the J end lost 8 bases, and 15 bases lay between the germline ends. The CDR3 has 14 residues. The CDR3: CASSPLFGWDEQFF. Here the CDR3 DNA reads TGCGCCAGCAGCCCTTTGTTTGGCTGGGATGAGCAGTTCTTC.

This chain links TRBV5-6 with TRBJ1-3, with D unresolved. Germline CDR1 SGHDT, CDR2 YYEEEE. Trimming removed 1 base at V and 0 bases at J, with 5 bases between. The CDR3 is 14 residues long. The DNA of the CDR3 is TGTGCCAGCAGCTTGTTTGGCTCTGGAAACACCATATATTTT. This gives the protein CASSLFGSGNTIYF.

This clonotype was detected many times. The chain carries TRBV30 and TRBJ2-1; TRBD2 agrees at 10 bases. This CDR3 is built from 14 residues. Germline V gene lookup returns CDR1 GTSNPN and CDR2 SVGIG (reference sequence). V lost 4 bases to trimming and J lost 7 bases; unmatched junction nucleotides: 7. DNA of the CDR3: TGTGCCTGGAAGACTAGCGGGCTTTGGAATGAGCAGTTCTTC. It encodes CAWKTSGLWNEQFF.

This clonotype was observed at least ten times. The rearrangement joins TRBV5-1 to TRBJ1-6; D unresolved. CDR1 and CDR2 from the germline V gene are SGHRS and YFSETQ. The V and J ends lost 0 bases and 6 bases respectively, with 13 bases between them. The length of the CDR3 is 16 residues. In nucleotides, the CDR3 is TGCGCCAGCAGCTTGGAAGGAGTCGGCAGTAATTCACCCCTCCACTTT. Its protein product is CASSLEGVGSNSPLHF.

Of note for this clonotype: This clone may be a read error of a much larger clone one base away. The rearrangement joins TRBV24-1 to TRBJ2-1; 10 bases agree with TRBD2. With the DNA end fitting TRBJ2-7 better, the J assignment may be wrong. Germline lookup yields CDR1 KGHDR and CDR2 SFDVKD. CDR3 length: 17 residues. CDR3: CATSDPRLAGQVNEQYF. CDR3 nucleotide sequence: TGTGCCACCAGTGACCCAAGACTAGCGGGTCAAGTTAATGAGCAGTACTTC.

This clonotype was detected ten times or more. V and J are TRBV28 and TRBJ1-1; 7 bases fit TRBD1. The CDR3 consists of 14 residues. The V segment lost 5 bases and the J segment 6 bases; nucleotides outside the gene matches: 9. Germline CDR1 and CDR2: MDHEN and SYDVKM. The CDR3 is CASSGDRVVPEAFF. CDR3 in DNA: TGTGCCAGCAGTGGCGACAGGGTAGTCCCTGAAGCTTTCTTT.

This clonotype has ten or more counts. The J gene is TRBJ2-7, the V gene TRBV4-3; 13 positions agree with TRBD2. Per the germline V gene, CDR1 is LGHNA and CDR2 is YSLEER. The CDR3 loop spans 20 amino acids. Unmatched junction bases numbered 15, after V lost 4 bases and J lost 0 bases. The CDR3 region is CASSRSQGLAGSTHSYEQYF. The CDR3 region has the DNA TGCGCCAGCAGCCGCTCCCAGGGACTAGCGGGGAGTACTCACTCCTACGAGCAGTACTTC.

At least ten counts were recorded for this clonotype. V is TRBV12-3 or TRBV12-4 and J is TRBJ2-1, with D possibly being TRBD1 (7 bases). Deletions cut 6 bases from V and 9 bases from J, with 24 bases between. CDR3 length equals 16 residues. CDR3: CASRSLTGDFNAEQFF. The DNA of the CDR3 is TGTGCCAGCAGGTCACTTACAGGGGACTTTAACGCTGAGCAGTTCTTC.

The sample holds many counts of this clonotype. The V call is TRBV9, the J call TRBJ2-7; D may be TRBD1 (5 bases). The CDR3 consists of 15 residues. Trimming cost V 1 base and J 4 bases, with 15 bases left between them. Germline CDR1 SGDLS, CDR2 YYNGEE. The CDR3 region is CASSVSGREGYEQYF. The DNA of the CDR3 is TGTGCCAGCAGCGTATCGGGCAGGGAAGGATACGAGCAGTACTTC.

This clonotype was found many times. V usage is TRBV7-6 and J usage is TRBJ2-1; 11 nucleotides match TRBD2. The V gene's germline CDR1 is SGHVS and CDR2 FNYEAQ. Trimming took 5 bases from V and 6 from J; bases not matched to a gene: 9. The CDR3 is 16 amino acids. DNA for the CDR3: TGTGCCAGCAGCACCTATAGCGGGAGGGCCCTCAATGAGCAGTTCTTC. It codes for CASSTYSGRALNEQFF.

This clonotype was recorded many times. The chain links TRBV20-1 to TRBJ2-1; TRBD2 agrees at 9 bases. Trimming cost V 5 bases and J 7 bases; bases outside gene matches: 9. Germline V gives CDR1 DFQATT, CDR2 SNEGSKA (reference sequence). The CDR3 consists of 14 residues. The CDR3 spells CSAPVAGVWNEQFF. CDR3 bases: TGCAGTGCTCCGGTAGCGGGAGTTTGGAATGAGCAGTTCTTC.

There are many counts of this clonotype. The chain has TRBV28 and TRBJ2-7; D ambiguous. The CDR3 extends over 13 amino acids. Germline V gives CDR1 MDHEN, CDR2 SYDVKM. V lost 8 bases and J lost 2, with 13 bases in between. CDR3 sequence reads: CASRNKGPYEQYF. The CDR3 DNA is TGTGCCAGCCGAAACAAGGGTCCCTACGAGCAGTACTTC.

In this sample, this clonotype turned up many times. The DNA for the CDR3 is TGTGCCAGCTCACGGGACAGTGATGGAGGTGAAGCTTTCTTT. Translation: CASSRDSDGGEAFF. The gene calls are TRBV18 and TRBJ1-1; 7 nucleotides agree with TRBD1. CDR3 length equals 14 residues. The junction had 9 bases not matched to a gene; V was cut back by 4 bases and J by 7 bases. Germline CDR1 reads KGHSH; CDR2 reads LQKENI.

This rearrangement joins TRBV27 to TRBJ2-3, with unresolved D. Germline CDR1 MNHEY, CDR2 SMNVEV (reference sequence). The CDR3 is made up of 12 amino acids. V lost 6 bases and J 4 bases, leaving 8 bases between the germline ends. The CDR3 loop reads CASRRDPDTQYF. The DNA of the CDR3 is TGTGCCAGCAGAAGGGATCCAGATACGCAGTATTTT.

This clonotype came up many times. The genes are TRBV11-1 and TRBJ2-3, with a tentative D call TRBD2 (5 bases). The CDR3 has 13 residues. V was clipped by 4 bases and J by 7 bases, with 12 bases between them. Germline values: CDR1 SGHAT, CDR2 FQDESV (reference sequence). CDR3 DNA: TGTGCCAGCAGCTCCGCGGGTTGGCATACGCAGTATTTT. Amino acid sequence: CASSSAGWHTQYF. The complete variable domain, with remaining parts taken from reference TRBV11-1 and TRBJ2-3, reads EAEVAQSPRYKITEKSQAVAFWCDPISGHATLYWYRQILGQGPELLVQFQDESVVDDSQLPKDRFSAERLKGVDSTLKIQPAELGDSAMYLCASSSAGWHTQYFGPGTRLTVL.

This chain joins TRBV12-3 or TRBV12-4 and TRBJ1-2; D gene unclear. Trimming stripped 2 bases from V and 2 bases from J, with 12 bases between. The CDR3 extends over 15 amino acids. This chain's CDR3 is CASSLSPGGNYGYTF. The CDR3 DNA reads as TGTGCCAGCAGTTTATCCCCAGGTGGAAACTATGGCTACACCTTC.

CDR3 amino acids: CASSIGPSNQPQHF. For the CDR3, the DNA is TGTGCCAGTAGTATAGGACCGAGCAATCAGCCCCAGCATTTT. V usage is TRBV19 and J usage is TRBJ1-5; D remains ambiguous. The V end was cut by 1 base, the J end by 1 base, with 5 bases between. The length of the CDR3 is 14 residues. Germline CDR1 reads LNHDA; CDR2 reads SQIVND (reference sequence).

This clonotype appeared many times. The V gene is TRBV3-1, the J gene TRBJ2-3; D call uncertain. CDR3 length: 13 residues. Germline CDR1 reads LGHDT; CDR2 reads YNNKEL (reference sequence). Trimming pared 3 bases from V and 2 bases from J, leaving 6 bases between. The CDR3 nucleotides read TGTGCCAGCAGCCAGCTCGACACAGATACGCAGTATTTT. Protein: CASSQLDTDTQYF.

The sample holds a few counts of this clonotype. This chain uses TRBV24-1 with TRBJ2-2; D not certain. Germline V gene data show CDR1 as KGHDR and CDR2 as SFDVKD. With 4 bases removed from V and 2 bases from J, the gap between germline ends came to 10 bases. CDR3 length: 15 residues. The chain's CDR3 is CATSDLRGNTGELFF. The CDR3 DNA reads TGTGCCACCAGTGACCTGAGAGGAAACACCGGGGAGCTGTTTTTT.

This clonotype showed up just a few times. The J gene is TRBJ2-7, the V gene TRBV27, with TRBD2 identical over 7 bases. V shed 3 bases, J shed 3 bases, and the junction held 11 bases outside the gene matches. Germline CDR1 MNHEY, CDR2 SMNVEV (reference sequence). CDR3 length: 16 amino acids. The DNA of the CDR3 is TGTGCCAGCAGTTTCTTCTCGGGGACTACCCGCTACGAGCAGTACTTC. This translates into CASSFFSGTTRYEQYF.

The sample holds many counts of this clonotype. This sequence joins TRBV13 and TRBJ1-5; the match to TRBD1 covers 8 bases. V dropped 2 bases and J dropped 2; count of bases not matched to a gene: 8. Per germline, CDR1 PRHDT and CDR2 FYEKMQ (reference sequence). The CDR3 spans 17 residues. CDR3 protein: CASSLRTGKVGNQPQHF. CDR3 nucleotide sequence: TGTGCCAGCAGCTTAAGGACAGGGAAAGTTGGCAATCAGCCCCAGCATTTT.

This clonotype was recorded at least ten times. The chain's CDR3 is CATSRGPLGNEQFF. The CDR3 coding sequence is TGTGCCACCAGCAGAGGCCCCTTAGGCAATGAGCAGTTCTTC. V usage is TRBV15 and J usage is TRBJ2-1; no reliable D call. V lost 1 base and J lost 6, with 10 bases in between. The CDR3 is 14 amino acids. The V gene's germline CDR1 is LNHNV and CDR2 YYDKDF (reference sequence).

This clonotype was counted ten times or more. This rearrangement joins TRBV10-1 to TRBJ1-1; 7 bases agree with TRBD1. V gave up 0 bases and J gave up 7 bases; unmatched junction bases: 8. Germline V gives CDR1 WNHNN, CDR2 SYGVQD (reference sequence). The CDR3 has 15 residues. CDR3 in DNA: TGCGCCAGCAGTGAGTCAGGAAGGGACAGTAGTGAAGCTTTCTTT. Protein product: CASSESGRDSSEAFF.

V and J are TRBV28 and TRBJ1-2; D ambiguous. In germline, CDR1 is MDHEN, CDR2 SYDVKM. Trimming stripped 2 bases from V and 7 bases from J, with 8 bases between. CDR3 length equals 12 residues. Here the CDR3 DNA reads TGTGCCAGCAGTTTAGGTGCGTCTGGCTACACCTTC. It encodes CASSLGASGYTF.

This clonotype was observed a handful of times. As DNA, the CDR3 is TGTGCCAGCACCTACCAGGGGTCCACCGGGGAGCTGTTTTTT. It specifies CASTYQGSTGELFF. The chain joins TRBV28 to TRBJ2-2, with D perhaps TRBD1 (6 bases). The germline V gene has CDR1 MDHEN and CDR2 SYDVKM. This CDR3 has 14 residues. V shed 7 bases and J shed 4 bases, with 13 bases lying between them.

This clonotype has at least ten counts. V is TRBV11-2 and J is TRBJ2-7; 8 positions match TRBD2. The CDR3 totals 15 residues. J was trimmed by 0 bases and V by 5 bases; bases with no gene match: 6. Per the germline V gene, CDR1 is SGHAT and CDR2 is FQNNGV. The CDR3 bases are TGTGCCAGCAGCCCACCGGGGGGGGCCTCCTACGAGCAGTACTTC. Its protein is CASSPPGGASYEQYF.

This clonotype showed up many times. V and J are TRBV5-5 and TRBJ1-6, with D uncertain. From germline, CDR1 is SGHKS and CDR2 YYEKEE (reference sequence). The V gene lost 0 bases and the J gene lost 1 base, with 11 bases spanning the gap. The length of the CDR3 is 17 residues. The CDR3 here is CASSLGTARSYNSPLHF. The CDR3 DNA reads TGTGCCAGCAGCTTGGGGACGGCACGATCCTATAATTCACCCCTCCACTTT. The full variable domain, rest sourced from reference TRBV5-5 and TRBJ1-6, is DAGVTQSPTHLIKTRGQQVTLRCSPISGHKSVSWYQQVLGQGPQFIFQYYEKEERGRGNFPDRFSARQFPNYSSELNVNALLLGDSALYLCASSLGTARSYNSPLHFGNGTRLTVT.